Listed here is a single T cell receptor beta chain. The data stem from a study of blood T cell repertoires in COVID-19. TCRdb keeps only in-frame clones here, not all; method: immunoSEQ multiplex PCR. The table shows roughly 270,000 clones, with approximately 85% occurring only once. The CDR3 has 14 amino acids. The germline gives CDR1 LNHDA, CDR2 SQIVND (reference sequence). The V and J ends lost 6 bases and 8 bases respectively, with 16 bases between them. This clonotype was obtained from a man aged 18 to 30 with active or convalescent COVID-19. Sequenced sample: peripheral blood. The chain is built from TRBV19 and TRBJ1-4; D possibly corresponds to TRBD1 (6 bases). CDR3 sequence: CASSGTGSGEKLFF. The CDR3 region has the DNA TGTGCCAGTAGCGGAACAGGGTCGGGGGAAAAACTGTTTTTT.